These 5 T cell receptor beta chains came from one sample sequenced in a study of T cell repertoires in cytomegalovirus infection (dated by TCRdb to between 2019 and 2020). Sequenced on an Illumina HiSeq 1500. The public reads were reprocessed in TCRdb via fastp at Q25 and MiXCR, keeping in-frame beta chains. Entries are consolidated by CDR3 protein sequence, retaining the most common genes and DNA. The sample has more than 250,000 distinct CDR3 sequences on record, roughly 13% of them singletons. The ten largest clones add up to 8.5% to 10% of the sample. The sample consisted of PBMCs. The receptors here all came from a human donor in good health (CMV status not recorded). Some clones in this sample may be carry-over from other donors' samples.

This clonotype was observed at least ten times. The gene calls are TRBV7-3 and TRBJ1-2, with a possible D match to TRBD1 (5 bases). The CDR3 is 14 residues long. The V and J ends lost 0 bases and 6 bases respectively, with 11 bases between them. Germline V gene sequence: CDR1 SGHTA, CDR2 FQGTGA. CDR3 sequence: CASSLTRVGDGYTF. The CDR3 bases are TGTGCCAGCAGCTTAACGAGGGTAGGGGATGGCTACACCTTC.

This clonotype has a handful of counts. The chain joins TRBV29-1 to TRBJ2-7; a possible D gene is TRBD1 (8 bases). CDR1 and CDR2 from the germline V gene are SQVTM and ANQGSEA. Trimming stripped 6 bases from V and 1 base from J, with 16 bases between. The CDR3 contains 14 residues. In DNA form, the CDR3 reads TGCAGCGTAGCGGGACAGGTTTCTTCCTACGAGCAGTACTTC. Its protein product is CSVAGQVSSYEQYF.

V and J are TRBV5-1 and TRBJ1-1; D gene ambiguous. The germline V and J ends were trimmed by 4 bases and 0 bases, with 16 bases remaining between them. CDR3 length: 16 amino acids. The germline CDR1 and CDR2 sequences are SGHRS and YFSETQ. The CDR3 DNA reads as TGCGCCAGCAGCATTGTAACGGCAGCCATGAACACTGAAGCTTTCTTT. Protein sequence: CASSIVTAAMNTEAFF.

The J gene is TRBJ1-1, the V gene TRBV20-1; maybe TRBD1 (5 bases). The V gene lost 2 bases and the J gene lost 5 bases, with 15 bases spanning the gap. Germline CDR1 reads DFQATT; CDR2 reads SNEGSKA (reference sequence). This CDR3 contains 14 residues. The CDR3 region has the DNA TGCAGTGCTAGACGCCTGGGGGTAGGAACTGAAGCTTTCTTT. Residues: CSARRLGVGTEAFF.

This clonotype was counted at least ten times. V usage is TRBV12-3 or TRBV12-4 and J usage is TRBJ2-2, with 10 bases matching TRBD1. V lost 5 bases, J lost 4 bases, and 13 bases stayed unmatched. This CDR3 has 18 residues. The CDR3: CASSLWTGGALGTGELFF. As DNA, the CDR3 is TGTGCCAGCAGTCTCTGGACAGGGGGTGCTCTGGGCACCGGGGAGCTGTTTTTT.